This TCR beta chain was obtained from a study of T cell changes during pregnancy in multiple sclerosis. Sequencing used immunoSEQ multiplex PCR; TCRdb keeps in-frame clones, though not all of them. Altogether tens of thousands of clones are present, 93% being singletons, with the ten largest covering 2.5% to 3%. The V end lost 1 base, the J end lost 0 bases, and 10 bases lay between the germline ends. This CDR3 spans 15 amino acids. The germline V gene has CDR1 SGHVS and CDR2 FNYEAQ. The source of this sequence is a female donor with multiple sclerosis, enrolled in a pregnancy study. Sequencing used peripheral blood, obtained in the second trimester of pregnancy. This chain connects TRBV7-6 to TRBJ2-7; D is ambiguous. Here the CDR3 DNA reads TGTGCCAGCAGCTTAGGACTCCTCAGCTCCTACGAGCAGTACTTC. This sequence encodes CASSLGLLSSYEQYF.